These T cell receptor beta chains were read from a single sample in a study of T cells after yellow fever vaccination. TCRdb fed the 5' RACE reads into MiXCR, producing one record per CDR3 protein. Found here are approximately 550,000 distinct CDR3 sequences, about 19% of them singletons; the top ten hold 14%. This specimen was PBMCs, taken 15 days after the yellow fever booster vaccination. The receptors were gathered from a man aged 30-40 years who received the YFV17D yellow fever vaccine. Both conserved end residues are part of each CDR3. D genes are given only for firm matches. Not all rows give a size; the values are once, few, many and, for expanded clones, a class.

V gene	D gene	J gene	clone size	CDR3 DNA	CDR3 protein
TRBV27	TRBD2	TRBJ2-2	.	TGTGCCAGCATCCTAGCGGGAGGCACCGGGGAGCTGTTTTTT	CASILAGGTGELFF
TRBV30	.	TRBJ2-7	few	TGTGCCTGGAGTGTAGGCAGGCCGTACGAGCAGTACTTC	CAWSVGRPYEQYF
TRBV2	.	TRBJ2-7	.	TGTGCCAGCAGTGATCACGGCGGGTGGTACGAGCAGTACTTC	CASSDHGGWYEQYF
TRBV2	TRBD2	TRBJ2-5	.	TGTGCCACCCTCGGACTAGCGGGAGGAGGTGAGACCCAGTACTTC	CATLGLAGGGETQYF
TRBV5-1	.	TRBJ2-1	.	TGCGCCAGCAGCTTATCGGGGACGGGAGTATATGAGCAGTTCTTC	CASSLSGTGVYEQFF
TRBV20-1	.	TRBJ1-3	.	TGCAGTGCCCGACCAGGAGGTTCTGGAAACACCATATATTTT	CSARPGGSGNTIYF
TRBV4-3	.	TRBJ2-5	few	TGCGCCAGCAGCCAAGATACCGCGTGGGGGACCCAGTACTTC	CASSQDTAWGTQYF
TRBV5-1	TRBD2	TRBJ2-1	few	TGCGCCAGCAGCCCGGGGACTAGCGGGAGGGGCAATGAGCAGTTCTTC	CASSPGTSGRGNEQFF
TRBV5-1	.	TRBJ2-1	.	TGCGCCAGCAGCTCCTCCGGCCATGAGCAGTTCTTC	CASSSSGHEQFF
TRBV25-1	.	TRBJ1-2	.	TGTGCCAGCAGTGTTGGGGAACGGAGGTATGGCTACACCTTC	CASSVGERRYGYTF
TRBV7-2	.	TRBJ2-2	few	TGTGCCAGCAGCCCCGCAAGAGGGGTCCACCGGGAGCTGTTTTTT	CASSPARGVHRELFF
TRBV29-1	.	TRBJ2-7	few	TGCAGCGTTGAAGATACGGGACAAATCTACGAGCAGTACTTC	CSVEDTGQIYEQYF
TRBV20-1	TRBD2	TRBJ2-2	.	TGCAGTGCTAGAGGCCTAGCGGGGGCCCCGCGGACCGGGGAGCTGTTTTTT	CSARGLAGAPRTGELFF
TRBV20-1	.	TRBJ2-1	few	TGCAGTGCTAGTTCTAGTCATGAGCAGTTCTTC	CSASSSHEQFF
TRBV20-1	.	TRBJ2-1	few	TGCAGTGCTAGAGATCTGGCCTCAGGCAATGAGCAGTTCTTC	CSARDLASGNEQFF
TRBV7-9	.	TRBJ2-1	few	TGTGCCAGCAGTAAGGTTGGCAATGAGCAGTTCTTC	CASSKVGNEQFF
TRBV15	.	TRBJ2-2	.	TGTGCCACCTCCCGGGACCGAAACACCGGGGAGCTGTTTTTT	CATSRDRNTGELFF
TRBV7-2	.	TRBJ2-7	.	TGTGCCAGCACCGGAATAGGGTACGAGCAGTACTTC	CASTGIGYEQYF
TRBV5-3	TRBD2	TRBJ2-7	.	TGTGCCATGGGCCCCGGGCGAACTAGCGGAACCTACGAGCAGTACTTC	CAMGPGRTSGTYEQYF
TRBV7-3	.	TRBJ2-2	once	TGTGCCAGCAGCACCGGTCCGAACACCGGGGAGCTGTTTTTT	CASSTGPNTGELFF
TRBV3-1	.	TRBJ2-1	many	TGTGCCAGCAGCCACTTGGGCAATGAGCAGTTCTTC	CASSHLGNEQFF
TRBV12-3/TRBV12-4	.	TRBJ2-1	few	TGTGCCAGCAGGGGAGGCGGGAACTCTGCATTTGAGCAGTTCTTC	CASRGGGNSAFEQFF
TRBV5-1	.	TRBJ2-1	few	TGCGCCAGCGTGCTACAGGGTGGAGGAATGAATGAGCAGTTCTTC	CASVLQGGGMNEQFF
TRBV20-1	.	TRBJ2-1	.	TGCAGTGTGAGGCCTGGAGGCAATGAGCAGTTCTTC	CSVRPGGNEQFF
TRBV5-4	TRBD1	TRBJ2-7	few	TGTGCCAGCAGCGAACCGGGACAGGGTTCCTACGAGCAGTACTTC	CASSEPGQGSYEQYF
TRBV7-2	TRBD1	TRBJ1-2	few	TGTGCCAGCAGCCTCAGGACAGGGGGCATCCCTGGCTACACCTTC	CASSLRTGGIPGYTF
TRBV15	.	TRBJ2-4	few	TGTGCCACCAGCATTGACAGCAAAAACATTCAGTACTTC	CATSIDSKNIQYF
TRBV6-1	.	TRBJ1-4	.	TGTGCCAGCAGTCCCCCTACAGACGGTGGTGAAAAACTGTTTTTT	CASSPPTDGGEKLFF
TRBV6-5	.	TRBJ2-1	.	TGTGCCAGCAGTTACTCGGTTGGGGCAGACAATGAGCAGTTCTTC	CASSYSVGADNEQFF